The clone carrying this TCR beta chain was seen once. TCRdb's copy holds only in-frame clones and misses some; the assay was immunoSEQ multiplex PCR. Of about 210,000 clones in the sample, less than 90% were seen once. This entry is derived from a study of blood T cell repertoires in COVID-19. Across the whole study: Nucleic acid was either cDNA or gDNA, and it came from T cells, B-cell-depleted T cells, or PBMCs.

The V gene lost 4 bases and the J gene lost 2 bases, with 9 bases spanning the gap. The CDR3 covers 13 residues. Germline V lookup: CDR1 SGHRS, CDR2 YFSETQ. The Seattle patients, enrolled during active infection, were followed longitudinally. The clonotype was recovered from a woman of 80 years or more with COVID-19, enrolled during active disease. This chain links TRBV5-1 with TRBJ1-1, with a possible D match to TRBD1 (5 bases). Sequencing was performed on peripheral blood. CDR3 loop: CASSQGGNTEAFF. CDR3 DNA: TGCGCCAGCAGCCAGGGAGGCAACACTGAAGCTTTCTTT.